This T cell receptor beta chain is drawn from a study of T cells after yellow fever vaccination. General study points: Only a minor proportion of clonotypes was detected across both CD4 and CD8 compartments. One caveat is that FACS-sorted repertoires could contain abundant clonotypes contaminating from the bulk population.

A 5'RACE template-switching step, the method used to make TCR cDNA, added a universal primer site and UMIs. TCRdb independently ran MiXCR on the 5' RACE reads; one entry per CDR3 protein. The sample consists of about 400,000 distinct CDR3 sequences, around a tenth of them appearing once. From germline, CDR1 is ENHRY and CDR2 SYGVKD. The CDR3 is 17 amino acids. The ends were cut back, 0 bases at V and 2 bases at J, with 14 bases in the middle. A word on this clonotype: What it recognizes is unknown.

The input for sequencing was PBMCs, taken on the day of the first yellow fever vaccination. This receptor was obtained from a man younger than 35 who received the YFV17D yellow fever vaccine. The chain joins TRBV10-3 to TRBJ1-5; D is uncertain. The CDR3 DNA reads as TGTGCCATCAGTGAGTCTTCGAGGTTCTTTGGCAATCAGCCCCAGCATTTT. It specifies CAISESSRFFGNQPQHF.